In this sample, the clone carrying this TCR beta chain turned up once. This entry comes from a study of CD8 T cells in Susac syndrome. Germline lookup yields CDR1 DFQATT and CDR2 SNEGSKA (reference sequence). Trimming removed 4 bases from V and 0 bases from J, with 10 bases in between. This CDR3 spans 14 amino acids. An amount of RNA that ranged from roughly 0.45 to 1 ug was reverse transcribed with random hexamers. An immunoSEQ multiplex PCR amplified TCR beta CDR3 over 54 Vbeta and 13 Jbeta. MiXCR, applied by TCRdb to the immunoSEQ multiplex PCR reads, yields one record per CDR3 protein. This sample has about 290,000 distinct CDR3 sequences; approximately 89% occur once, and the top ten carry 0.18%. From blood CD8+ and CD4+ T cells, TCR beta sequences were generated.

Sequencing used CD8+ T cells from PBMCs. The rearrangement links TRBV20-1 to TRBJ2-4; D ambiguous. This clonotype originated in a human donor with multiple sclerosis. This CDR3 reads CSATPLVAKNIQYF. The DNA for the CDR3 is TGCAGTGCTACACCACTGGTAGCCAAAAACATTCAGTACTTC.